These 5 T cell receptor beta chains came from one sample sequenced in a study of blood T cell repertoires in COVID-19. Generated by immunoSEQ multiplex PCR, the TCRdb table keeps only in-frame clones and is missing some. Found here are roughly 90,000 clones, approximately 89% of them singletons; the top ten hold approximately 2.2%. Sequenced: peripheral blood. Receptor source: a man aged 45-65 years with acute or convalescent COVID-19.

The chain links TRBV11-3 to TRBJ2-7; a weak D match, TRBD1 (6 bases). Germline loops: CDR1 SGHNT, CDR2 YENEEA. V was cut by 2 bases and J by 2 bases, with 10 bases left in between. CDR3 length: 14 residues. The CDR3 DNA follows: TGTGCCAGCAGCTTAAGACAGGATCCCTACGAGCAGTACGTC. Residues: CASSLRQDPYEQYV.

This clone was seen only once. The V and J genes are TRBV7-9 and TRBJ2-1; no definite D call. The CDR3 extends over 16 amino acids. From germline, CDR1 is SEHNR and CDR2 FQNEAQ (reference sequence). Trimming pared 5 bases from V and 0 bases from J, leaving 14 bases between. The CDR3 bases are TGTGCCAGCAGCGAGCAATTGAGAAGCTCCTACAATGAGCAGTTCTTC. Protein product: CASSEQLRSSYNEQFF.

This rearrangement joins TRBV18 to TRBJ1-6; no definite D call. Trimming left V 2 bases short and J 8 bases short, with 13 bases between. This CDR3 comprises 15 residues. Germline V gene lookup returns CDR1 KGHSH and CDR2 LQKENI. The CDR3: CASSPKLSVDSPLHF. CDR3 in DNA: TGTGCCAGCTCACCAAAACTCTCGGTGGATTCACCCCTCCACTTT.

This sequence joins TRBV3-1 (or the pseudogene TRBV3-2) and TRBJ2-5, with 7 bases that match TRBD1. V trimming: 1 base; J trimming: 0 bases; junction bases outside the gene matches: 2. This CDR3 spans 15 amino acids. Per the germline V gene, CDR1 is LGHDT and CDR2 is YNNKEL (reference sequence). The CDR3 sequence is CASSQGDSHQETQYF. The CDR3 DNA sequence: TGTGCCAGCAGCCAAGGGGACAGCCACCAAGAGACCCAGTACTTC.

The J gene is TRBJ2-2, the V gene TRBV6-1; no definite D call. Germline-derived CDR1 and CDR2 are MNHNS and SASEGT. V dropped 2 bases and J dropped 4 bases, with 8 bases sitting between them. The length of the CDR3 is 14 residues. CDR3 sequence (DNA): TGTGCCAGCAGTGAACGTCAGGTCACCGGGGAGCTGTTTTTT. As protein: CASSERQVTGELFF.